This TCR beta chain came from a study of high-grade serous ovarian cancer treatment subgroups. Study-wide points: Higher neoantigen levels went with greater TCR clonal relatedness.

Only in-frame clones appear in the TCRdb table, and some are missing; sequencing was by immunoSEQ multiplex PCR. The sample includes over a thousand clones, around 63% of them seen just once. Germline V gene data show CDR1 as MNHNY and CDR2 as SVGAGI (reference sequence). V trimming: 6 bases; J trimming: 4 bases; junction bases outside the gene matches: 4. This CDR3 comprises 14 residues. Tumor samples were obtained before definitive surgery or chemotherapy. This clone is labeled as large. Its antigen is not known. The sequencing input was tumor tissue. This chain joins TRBV6-6 and TRBJ1-5, with TRBD1 matching over 9 bases. This clonotype was sampled from a human donor with high-grade serous ovarian cancer. CDR3 coding DNA: TGTGCCAGCAGCGTCGGACAGGGGAATCAGCCCCAGCATTTT. It is translated as CASSVGQGNQPQHF.